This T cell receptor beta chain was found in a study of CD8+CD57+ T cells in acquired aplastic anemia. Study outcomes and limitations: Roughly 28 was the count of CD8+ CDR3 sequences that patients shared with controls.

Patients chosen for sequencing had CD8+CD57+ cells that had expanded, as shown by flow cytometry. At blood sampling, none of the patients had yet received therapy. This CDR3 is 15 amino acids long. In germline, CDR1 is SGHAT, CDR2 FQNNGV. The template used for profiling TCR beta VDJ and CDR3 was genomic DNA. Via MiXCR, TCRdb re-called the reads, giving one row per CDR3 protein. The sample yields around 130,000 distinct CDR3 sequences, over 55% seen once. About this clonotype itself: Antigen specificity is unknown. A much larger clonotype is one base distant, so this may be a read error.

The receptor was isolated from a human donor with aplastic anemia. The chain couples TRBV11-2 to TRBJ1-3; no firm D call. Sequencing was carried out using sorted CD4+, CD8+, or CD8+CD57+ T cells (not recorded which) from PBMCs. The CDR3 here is CTSSAPILSGNTIYF. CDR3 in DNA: TGTACCAGCAGCGCGCCGATACTCTCTGGAAACACCATATATTTT.